These 2 T cell receptor beta chains share one sample of origin, sequenced in a study of graft-versus-host responses after intestinal transplantation. These receptors' antigens are unknown. The table came from immunoSEQ multiplex PCR; TCRdb's copy has only in-frame clones and leaves some out. The sample shows about 120,000 clones, 85% to 95% of them seen only once. Sample: unstimulated CD8+ T cells sorted from spleen or lymph node cells, taken before intestinal transplant. The receptors originated from a human donor who received an intestinal transplant.

The chain carries TRBV10-1 and TRBJ2-7; 11 nucleotides line up with TRBD2. The J segment lost 3 bases and the V segment lost 3 bases, leaving 4 bases of the junction unmatched. The CDR3 spans 15 residues. The germline gives CDR1 WNHNN, CDR2 SYGVQD (reference sequence). The CDR3 nucleotides are TGCGCCAGCAGTGATCGACTAGCGGGGATCTACGAGCAGTACTTC. Translating gives CASSDRLAGIYEQYF.

The genes are TRBV4-1 and TRBJ2-1; TRBD2 matches at 9 bases. The V gene's germline CDR1 is MGHRA and CDR2 YSYEKL. Losses at the gene ends were 0 bases for V and 7 bases for J; bases not matched to a gene: 16. The CDR3 has 19 amino acids. CDR3 nucleotide sequence: TGCGCCAGCAGCCAAGAAGGTTTTCCCGTGGCGGGAGGGTTGAATGAGCAGTTCTTC. This translates into CASSQEGFPVAGGLNEQFF.